Here is one T cell receptor beta chain with its context. No antigen is known for it. Germline V CDR1 and CDR2: ENHRY, SYGVKD. The germline V and J ends were trimmed by 4 bases and 3 bases, with 11 bases remaining between them. The CDR3 extends over 14 amino acids. The data are from a study of cytomegalovirus exposure and HLA in healthy donors. Broader study findings: Presence/absence analysis assumed near-uniform sequencing depth across donors. Indistinguishability led to the exclusion of some V segments, TRBV6-2 and TRBV6-3 included.

PCR amplification relied on 60 Vbeta primers (plus 13 Jbeta primers). Sequencing used immunoSEQ multiplex PCR; TCRdb keeps in-frame clones, though not all of them. The sample carries about 200,000 clones, approximately 80% recorded once. Healthy bone marrow donors made up the donor group. This chain connects TRBV10-3 to TRBJ2-3; D call uncertain. The clonotype was recovered from a man under 40 in good health and CMV-seronegative. The specimen was PBMCs. The CDR3 loop reads CAISVRPSTDTQYF. The CDR3 nucleotides read TGTGCCATCAGTGTTCGCCCCAGTACAGATACGCAGTATTTT.